The clone carrying this TCR beta chain occurred a few times. Antigen specificity is unknown. This sample is drawn from a study of response to subunit inactivated influenza vaccine. The CDR3 has 13 amino acids. V gave up 4 bases and J gave up 4 bases, with 11 bases separating them. General study results and limits: The authors put forward the suggestion that each seasonal influenza vaccination may bring in only a limited number of new T cells.

Each CDR3 protein gets one entry after TCRdb re-called the RT-PCR reads with MiXCR. The sample gives over 650,000 distinct CDR3 sequences, roughly 20% of which show up once; approximately 11% is in the top ten. The sample here was PBMCs from blood, taken about 5 days after vaccination. The V and J genes are TRBV12-3 or TRBV12-4 and TRBJ2-7; no reliable D call. This sequence was found in a man aged 45 to 65 who received an inactivated influenza vaccine. The CDR3 nucleotides read TGTGCCAGCAGTTCGGGCATAGCTTACGAGCAGTACTTC. It specifies CASSSGIAYEQYF.